The 16 T cell receptor beta chains listed next were all sequenced from one sample in a study of blood T cell repertoires in COVID-19. The table came from immunoSEQ multiplex PCR; TCRdb's copy has only in-frame clones and leaves some out. The sample shows 130,000 or so clones, about 91% of them seen only once. The sequenced material came from peripheral blood. The origin of the receptors is a man in his fifties or sixties with acute or convalescent COVID-19.

This clone showed up many times. The chain combines TRBV3-1 (or the pseudogene TRBV3-2) with TRBJ1-6; possibly TRBD1 for D (5 bases). The V gene lost 3 bases and the J gene lost 10 bases, with 13 bases spanning the gap. Looked up from germline, CDR1 is LGHDT and CDR2 is YNNKEL (reference sequence). The CDR3 covers 14 residues. CDR3 sequence (DNA): TGTGCCAGCAGCCACCTTGGAGGGGACTCACCCCTCCACTTT. Translation: CASSHLGGDSPLHF.

The chain recombines TRBV27 with TRBJ1-4, with no clear D. CDR3 length: 14 amino acids. From germline, CDR1 is MNHEY and CDR2 SMNVEV (reference sequence). V dropped 8 bases and J dropped 5 bases, with 15 bases sitting between them. In DNA, the CDR3 is TGTGCCAGCCTAGCCCCGGGATTCAATGAAAAACTGTTTTTT. The encoded protein is CASLAPGFNEKLFF.

CDR3 amino acids: CASSPLSIGNSPLHF. In DNA, the CDR3 is TGTGCCAGCTCACCACTCAGTATCGGGAATTCACCCCTCCACTTT. The chain joins TRBV18 to TRBJ1-6; D is undetermined. The CDR3 length is 15 residues. Germline lookup yields CDR1 KGHSH and CDR2 LQKENI. V lost 1 base and J lost 7, with 11 bases in between. Drawing the rest from reference TRBV18 and TRBJ1-6, the complete variable domain is NAGVMQNPRHLVRRRGQEARLRCSPMKGHSHVYWYRQLPEEGLKFMVYLQKENIIDESGMPKERFSAEFPKEGPSILRIQQVVRGDSAAYFCASSPLSIGNSPLHFGNGTRLTVT.

The chain carries TRBV30 and TRBJ1-1; D remains ambiguous. Trimming shortened V by 2 bases and J by 0 bases, and 4 bases separated the two germline ends. Germline V CDR1 and CDR2: GTSNPN, SVGIG (reference sequence). This CDR3 has 12 residues. The CDR3 here is CAWSPMNTEAFF. The CDR3 nucleotides are TGTGCCTGGAGTCCCATGAACACTGAAGCTTTCTTT. Full variable domain (missing parts from reference TRBV30 and TRBJ1-1): SQTIHQWPATLVQPVGSPLSLECTVEGTSNPNLYWYRQAAGRGLQLLFYSVGIGQISSEVPQNLSASRPQDRQFILSSKKLLLSDSGFYLCAWSPMNTEAFFGQGTRLTVV.

The chain is built from TRBV7-9 and TRBJ2-2; no definite D call. Germline V gives CDR1 SEHNR, CDR2 FQNEAQ (reference sequence). Trimming removed 7 bases at V and 0 bases at J, with 15 bases between. CDR3 length equals 16 residues. The CDR3 sequence: CASTSLRKANTGELFF. CDR3 coding DNA: TGTGCCAGCACCTCCCTGAGGAAGGCGAACACCGGGGAGCTGTTTTTT.

V usage is TRBV7-9 and J usage is TRBJ1-1; no clear D. The CDR3 length is 14 residues. The ends were cut back, 1 base at V and 2 bases at J, with 8 bases in the middle. From germline, CDR1 is SEHNR and CDR2 FQNEAQ (reference sequence). DNA of the CDR3: TGTGCCAGCAGCTTAGGGCAGGCTAACACTGAAGCTTTCTTT. It codes for CASSLGQANTEAFF.

V usage is TRBV2 and J usage is TRBJ2-1, with 7 bases aligning to TRBD2. Looked up from germline, CDR1 is SNHLY and CDR2 is FYNNEI. V shed 6 bases and J 3 bases; nucleotides not matched to a gene: 8. The CDR3 runs to 15 residues. The CDR3 is CASRSGTTDYNEQFF. The DNA of the CDR3 is TGTGCCAGCAGGTCCGGGACTACGGACTACAATGAGCAGTTCTTC.

This rearrangement joins TRBV3-1 (or the pseudogene TRBV3-2) to TRBJ2-7; the D gene is possibly TRBD2 (6 bases). The germline V and J ends were trimmed by 4 bases and 3 bases, with 10 bases remaining between them. The V gene's germline CDR1 is LGHDT and CDR2 YNNKEL (reference sequence). The length of the CDR3 is 13 residues. CDR3 protein: CASSPLGSYEQYF. CDR3 in DNA: TGTGCCAGCAGCCCCCTCGGGAGCTACGAGCAGTACTTC.

The rearrangement uses TRBV7-9 and TRBJ2-7; D perhaps matches TRBD2 (5 bases). CDR3 length: 12 amino acids. V was shortened by 2 bases and J by 10 bases, with 12 bases between the two germline ends. CDR1 is SEHNR, CDR2 FQNEAQ, per germline (reference sequence). CDR3 bases: TGTGCCAGCAGCTTAACTGGGGAGATCCAGTACTTC. Amino acid sequence: CASSLTGEIQYF.

J is TRBJ2-7 and V is TRBV7-9, with TRBD1 as a possible D gene (6 bases). The CDR3 extends over 16 amino acids. The V gene lost 6 bases and the J gene lost 3 bases, with 21 bases spanning the gap. Germline CDR1 reads SEHNR; CDR2 reads FQNEAQ (reference sequence). CDR3 protein: CASSPPSTGYLYEQYF. CDR3 DNA: TGTGCCAGCAGTCCCCCATCGACAGGTTACCTCTACGAGCAGTACTTC.

The rearrangement links TRBV7-2 to TRBJ2-3; D might be TRBD2 (6 bases). The CDR3 runs 13 residues. V lost 4 bases and J lost 5, with 10 bases in between. Germline CDR1 SGHTA, CDR2 FQGNSA. The CDR3 region is CASSYRRVDTQYF. The CDR3 bases are TGTGCCAGCAGCTACAGGAGGGTAGATACGCAGTATTTT.

Worth noting for this clone: Other nucleotide sequences from this sample produce the same CDR3. The chain employs TRBV7-9 and TRBJ1-1; tentatively, D is TRBD1 (6 bases). Trimming removed 1 base at V and 0 bases at J, with 9 bases between. The CDR3 spans 15 residues. CDR1 and CDR2 from the germline V gene are SEHNR and FQNEAQ (reference sequence). The CDR3 region has the DNA TGTGCCAGCAGCTTAGTAGGGGGTTTGAACACTGAAGCTTTCTTT. Its protein product is CASSLVGGLNTEAFF.

V is TRBV11-2 and J is TRBJ2-2; maybe TRBD1 (6 bases). V gave up 4 bases and J gave up 7 bases, with 16 bases separating them. Germline V lookup: CDR1 SGHAT, CDR2 FQNNGV. This CDR3 has 15 amino acids. The CDR3 protein is CASSSVTGQRGELFF. CDR3 nucleotides: TGTGCCAGCAGCTCTGTGACAGGACAACGCGGGGAGCTGTTTTTT.

The CDR3 reads CASTTTKGGELFF. The DNA of the CDR3 is TGTGCCAGTACTACTACAAAAGGCGGGGAGCTGTTTTTT. V gene TRBV19 combines with J gene TRBJ2-2; no clear D. Between the trimmed V and J ends, which lost 7 bases and 7 bases, there was a span of 13 bases. The germline CDR1 and CDR2 sequences are LNHDA and SQIVND (reference sequence). The CDR3 has 13 residues.

This sequence joins TRBV5-1 and TRBJ1-1, with D unresolved. Germline V gives CDR1 SGHRS, CDR2 YFSETQ. V was trimmed by 5 bases and J by 1 base, leaving 24 bases between them. This CDR3 is 18 amino acids long. CDR3 nucleotide sequence: TGCGCCAGCAGGTCTTTTGGAGGCTTGGAGGTCCCGAACACTGAAGCTTTCTTT. It codes for CASRSFGGLEVPNTEAFF.

The rearrangement uses TRBV23-1 and TRBJ1-1, with 10 nucleotides matching TRBD1. TRBV23-1 is labeled an ORF, and its function is uncertain. The CDR3 runs 19 residues. The trim removed 7 bases at V and 5 bases at J, leaving 22 bases unmatched. The CDR3 loop reads CASTDQSQGEGQGFTEAFF. The CDR3 DNA sequence: TGCGCCAGCACCGACCAAAGTCAAGGGGAGGGACAGGGGTTTACTGAAGCTTTCTTT.